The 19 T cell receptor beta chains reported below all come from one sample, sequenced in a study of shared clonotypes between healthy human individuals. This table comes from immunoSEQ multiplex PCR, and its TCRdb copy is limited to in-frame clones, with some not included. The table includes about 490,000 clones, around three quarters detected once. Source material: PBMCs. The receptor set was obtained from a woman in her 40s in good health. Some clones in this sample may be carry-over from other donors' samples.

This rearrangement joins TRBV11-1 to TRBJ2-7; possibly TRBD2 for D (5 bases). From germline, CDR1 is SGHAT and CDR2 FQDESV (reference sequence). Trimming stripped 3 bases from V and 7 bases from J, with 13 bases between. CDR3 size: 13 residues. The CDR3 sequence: CASSFGRDGEQYF. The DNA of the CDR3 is TGTGCCAGCAGCTTCGGCCGGGATGGGGAGCAGTACTTC.

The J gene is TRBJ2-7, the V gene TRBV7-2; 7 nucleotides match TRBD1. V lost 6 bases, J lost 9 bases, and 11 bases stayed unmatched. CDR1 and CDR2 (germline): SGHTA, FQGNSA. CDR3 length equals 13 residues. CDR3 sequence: CASSRDSGLAQYF. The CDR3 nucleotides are TGTGCCAGCAGTAGGGACAGTGGTCTCGCGCAGTACTTC.

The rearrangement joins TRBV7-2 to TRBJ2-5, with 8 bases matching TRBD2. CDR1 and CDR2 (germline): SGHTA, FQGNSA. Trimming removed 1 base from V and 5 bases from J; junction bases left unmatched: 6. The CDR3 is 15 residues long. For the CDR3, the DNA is TGTGCCAGCAGCTTAGAGGCTAGCGGGTGGGAGACCCAGTACTTC. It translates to CASSLEASGWETQYF.

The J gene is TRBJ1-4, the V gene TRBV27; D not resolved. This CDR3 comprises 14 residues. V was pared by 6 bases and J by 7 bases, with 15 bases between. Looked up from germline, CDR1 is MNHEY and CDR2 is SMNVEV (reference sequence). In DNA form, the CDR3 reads TGTGCCAGCAGCACCTTAACTTGGGGTGAAAAACTGTTTTTT. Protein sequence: CASSTLTWGEKLFF. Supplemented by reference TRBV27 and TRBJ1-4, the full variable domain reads EAQVTQNPRYLITVTGKKLTVTCSQNMNHEYMSWYRQDPGLGLRQIYYSMNVEVTDKGDVPEGYKVSRKEKRNFPLILESPSPNQTSLYFCASSTLTWGEKLFFGSGTQLSVL.

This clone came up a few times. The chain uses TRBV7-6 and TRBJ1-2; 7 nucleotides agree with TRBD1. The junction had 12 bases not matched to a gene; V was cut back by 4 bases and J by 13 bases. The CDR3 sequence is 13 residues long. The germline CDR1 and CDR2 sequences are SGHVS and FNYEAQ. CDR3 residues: CASSSNGDRPLTF. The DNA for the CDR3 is TGTGCCAGCAGCTCCAACGGGGACAGACCTCTCACCTTC. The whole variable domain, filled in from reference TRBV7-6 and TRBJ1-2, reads GAGVSQSPRYKVTKRGQDVALRCDPISGHVSLYWYRQALGQGPEFLTYFNYEAQQDKSGLPNDRFSAERPEGSISTLTIQRTEQRDSAMYRCASSSNGDRPLTFGSGTRLTVV.

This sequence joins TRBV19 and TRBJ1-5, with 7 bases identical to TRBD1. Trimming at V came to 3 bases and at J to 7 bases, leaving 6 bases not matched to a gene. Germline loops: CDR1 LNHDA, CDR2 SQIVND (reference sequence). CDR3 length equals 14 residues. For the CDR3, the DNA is TGTGCCAGTAGTATCGAAGGGGGCGTGCAGCCCCAGCATTTT. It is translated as CASSIEGGVQPQHF.

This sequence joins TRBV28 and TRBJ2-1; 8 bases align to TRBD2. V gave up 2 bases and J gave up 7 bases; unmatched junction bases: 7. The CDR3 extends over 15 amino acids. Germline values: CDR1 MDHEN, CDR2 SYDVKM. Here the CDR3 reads CASSLGTSGWNEQFF. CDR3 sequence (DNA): TGTGCCAGCAGTTTAGGGACTAGTGGTTGGAATGAGCAGTTCTTC.

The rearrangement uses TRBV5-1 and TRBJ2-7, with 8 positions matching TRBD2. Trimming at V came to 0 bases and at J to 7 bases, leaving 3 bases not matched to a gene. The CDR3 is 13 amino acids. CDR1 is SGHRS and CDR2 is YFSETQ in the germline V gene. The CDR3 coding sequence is TGCGCCAGCAGCTTGGGGACTAGCAGTGAGCAGTACTTC. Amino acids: CASSLGTSSEQYF. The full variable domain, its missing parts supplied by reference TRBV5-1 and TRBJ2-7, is KAGVTQTPRYLIKTRGQQVTLSCSPISGHRSVSWYQQTPGQGLQFLFEYFSETQRNKGNFPGRFSGRQFSNSRSEMNVSTLELGDSALYLCASSLGTSSEQYFGPGTRLTVT.

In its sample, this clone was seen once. CDR3: CASSLFRGLAGPTDTQYF. The CDR3 region has the DNA TGTGCCAGCAGCTTATTCCGGGGACTAGCGGGACCCACAGATACGCAGTATTTT. The V and J genes are TRBV7-6 and TRBJ2-3; TRBD2 agrees at 13 bases. The CDR3 is 18 amino acids. In germline, CDR1 is SGHVS, CDR2 FNYEAQ. V gave up 2 bases and J gave up 2 bases; unmatched junction bases: 7. Full variable domain (missing parts from reference TRBV7-6 and TRBJ2-3): GAGVSQSPRYKVTKRGQDVALRCDPISGHVSLYWYRQALGQGPEFLTYFNYEAQQDKSGLPNDRFSAERPEGSISTLTIQRTEQRDSAMYRCASSLFRGLAGPTDTQYFGPGTRLTVL.

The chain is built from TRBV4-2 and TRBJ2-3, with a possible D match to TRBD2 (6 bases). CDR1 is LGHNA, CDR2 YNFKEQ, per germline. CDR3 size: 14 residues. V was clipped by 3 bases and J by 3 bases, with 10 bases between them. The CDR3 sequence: CASSQVGRTDTQYF. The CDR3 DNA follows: TGTGCCAGCAGCCAGGTAGGGAGGACAGATACGCAGTATTTT.

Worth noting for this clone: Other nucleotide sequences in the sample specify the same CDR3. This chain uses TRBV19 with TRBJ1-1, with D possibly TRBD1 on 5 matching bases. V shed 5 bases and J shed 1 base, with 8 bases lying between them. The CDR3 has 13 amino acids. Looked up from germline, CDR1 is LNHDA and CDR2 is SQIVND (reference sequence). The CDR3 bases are TGTGCCAGTAGTTTCCAGGGGAACACTGAAGCTTTCTTT. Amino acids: CASSFQGNTEAFF. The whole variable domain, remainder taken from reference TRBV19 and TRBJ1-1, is DGGITQSPKYLFRKEGQNVTLSCEQNLNHDAMYWYRQDPGQGLRLIYYSQIVNDFQKGDIAEGYSVSREKKESFPLTVTSAQKNPTAFYLCASSFQGNTEAFFGQGTRLTVV.

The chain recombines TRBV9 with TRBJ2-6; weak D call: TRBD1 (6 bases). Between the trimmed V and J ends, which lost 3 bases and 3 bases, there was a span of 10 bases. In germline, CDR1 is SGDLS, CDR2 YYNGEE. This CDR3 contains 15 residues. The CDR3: CASSDNRDGANVLTF. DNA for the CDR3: TGTGCCAGCAGCGACAACAGGGATGGGGCCAACGTCCTGACTTTC.

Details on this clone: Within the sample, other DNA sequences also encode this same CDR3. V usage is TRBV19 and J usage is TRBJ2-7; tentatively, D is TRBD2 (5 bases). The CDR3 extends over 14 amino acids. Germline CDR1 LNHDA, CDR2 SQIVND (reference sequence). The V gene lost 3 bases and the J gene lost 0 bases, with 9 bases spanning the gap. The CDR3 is CASSIGRSSYEQYF. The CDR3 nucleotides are TGTGCCAGTAGTATTGGGAGAAGCTCCTACGAGCAGTACTTC. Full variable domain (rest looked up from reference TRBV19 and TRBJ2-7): DGGITQSPKYLFRKEGQNVTLSCEQNLNHDAMYWYRQDPGQGLRLIYYSQIVNDFQKGDIAEGYSVSREKKESFPLTVTSAQKNPTAFYLCASSIGRSSYEQYFGPGTRLTVT.

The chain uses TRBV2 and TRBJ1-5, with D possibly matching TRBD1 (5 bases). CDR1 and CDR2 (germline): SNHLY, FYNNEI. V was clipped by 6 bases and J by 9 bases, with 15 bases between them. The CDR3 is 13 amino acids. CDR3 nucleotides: TGTGCCAGCAGGGAGACAGCGCCCCTGCCCCAGCATTTT. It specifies CASRETAPLPQHF.

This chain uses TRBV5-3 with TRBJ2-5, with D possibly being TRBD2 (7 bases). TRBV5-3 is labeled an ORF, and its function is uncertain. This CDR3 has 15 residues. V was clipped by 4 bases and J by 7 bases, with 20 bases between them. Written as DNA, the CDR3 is TGTGCCAGAAGCCCCGCGCGGGGGCACTTTGGGACCCAGTACTTC. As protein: CARSPARGHFGTQYF.

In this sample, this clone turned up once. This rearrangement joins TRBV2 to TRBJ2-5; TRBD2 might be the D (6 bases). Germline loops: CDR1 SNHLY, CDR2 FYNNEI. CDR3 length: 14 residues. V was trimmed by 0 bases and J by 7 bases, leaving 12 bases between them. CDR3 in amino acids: CASSEAGGAGTQYF. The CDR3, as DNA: TGTGCCAGCAGTGAAGCCGGAGGGGCTGGGACCCAGTACTTC.

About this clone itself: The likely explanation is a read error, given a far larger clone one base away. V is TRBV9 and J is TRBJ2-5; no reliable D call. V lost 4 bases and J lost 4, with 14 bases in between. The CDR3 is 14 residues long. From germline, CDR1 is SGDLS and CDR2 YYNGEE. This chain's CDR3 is CASSSSVRGETQYF. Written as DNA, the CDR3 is TGTGCCAGCAGCTCCTCGGTGCGCGGAGAGACCCAGTACTTC.

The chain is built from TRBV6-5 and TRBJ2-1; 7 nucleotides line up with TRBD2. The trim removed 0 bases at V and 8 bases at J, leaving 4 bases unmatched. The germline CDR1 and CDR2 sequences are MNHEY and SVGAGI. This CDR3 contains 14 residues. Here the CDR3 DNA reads TGTGCCAGCAGTTACTCCGGACTAGGGGATGAGCAGTTCTTC. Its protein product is CASSYSGLGDEQFF.

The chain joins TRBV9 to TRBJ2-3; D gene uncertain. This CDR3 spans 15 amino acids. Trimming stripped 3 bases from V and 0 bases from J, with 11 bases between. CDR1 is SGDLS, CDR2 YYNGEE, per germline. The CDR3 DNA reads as TGTGCCAGCAGCGCCCTGGGTATTAGCACAGATACGCAGTATTTT. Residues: CASSALGISTDTQYF.